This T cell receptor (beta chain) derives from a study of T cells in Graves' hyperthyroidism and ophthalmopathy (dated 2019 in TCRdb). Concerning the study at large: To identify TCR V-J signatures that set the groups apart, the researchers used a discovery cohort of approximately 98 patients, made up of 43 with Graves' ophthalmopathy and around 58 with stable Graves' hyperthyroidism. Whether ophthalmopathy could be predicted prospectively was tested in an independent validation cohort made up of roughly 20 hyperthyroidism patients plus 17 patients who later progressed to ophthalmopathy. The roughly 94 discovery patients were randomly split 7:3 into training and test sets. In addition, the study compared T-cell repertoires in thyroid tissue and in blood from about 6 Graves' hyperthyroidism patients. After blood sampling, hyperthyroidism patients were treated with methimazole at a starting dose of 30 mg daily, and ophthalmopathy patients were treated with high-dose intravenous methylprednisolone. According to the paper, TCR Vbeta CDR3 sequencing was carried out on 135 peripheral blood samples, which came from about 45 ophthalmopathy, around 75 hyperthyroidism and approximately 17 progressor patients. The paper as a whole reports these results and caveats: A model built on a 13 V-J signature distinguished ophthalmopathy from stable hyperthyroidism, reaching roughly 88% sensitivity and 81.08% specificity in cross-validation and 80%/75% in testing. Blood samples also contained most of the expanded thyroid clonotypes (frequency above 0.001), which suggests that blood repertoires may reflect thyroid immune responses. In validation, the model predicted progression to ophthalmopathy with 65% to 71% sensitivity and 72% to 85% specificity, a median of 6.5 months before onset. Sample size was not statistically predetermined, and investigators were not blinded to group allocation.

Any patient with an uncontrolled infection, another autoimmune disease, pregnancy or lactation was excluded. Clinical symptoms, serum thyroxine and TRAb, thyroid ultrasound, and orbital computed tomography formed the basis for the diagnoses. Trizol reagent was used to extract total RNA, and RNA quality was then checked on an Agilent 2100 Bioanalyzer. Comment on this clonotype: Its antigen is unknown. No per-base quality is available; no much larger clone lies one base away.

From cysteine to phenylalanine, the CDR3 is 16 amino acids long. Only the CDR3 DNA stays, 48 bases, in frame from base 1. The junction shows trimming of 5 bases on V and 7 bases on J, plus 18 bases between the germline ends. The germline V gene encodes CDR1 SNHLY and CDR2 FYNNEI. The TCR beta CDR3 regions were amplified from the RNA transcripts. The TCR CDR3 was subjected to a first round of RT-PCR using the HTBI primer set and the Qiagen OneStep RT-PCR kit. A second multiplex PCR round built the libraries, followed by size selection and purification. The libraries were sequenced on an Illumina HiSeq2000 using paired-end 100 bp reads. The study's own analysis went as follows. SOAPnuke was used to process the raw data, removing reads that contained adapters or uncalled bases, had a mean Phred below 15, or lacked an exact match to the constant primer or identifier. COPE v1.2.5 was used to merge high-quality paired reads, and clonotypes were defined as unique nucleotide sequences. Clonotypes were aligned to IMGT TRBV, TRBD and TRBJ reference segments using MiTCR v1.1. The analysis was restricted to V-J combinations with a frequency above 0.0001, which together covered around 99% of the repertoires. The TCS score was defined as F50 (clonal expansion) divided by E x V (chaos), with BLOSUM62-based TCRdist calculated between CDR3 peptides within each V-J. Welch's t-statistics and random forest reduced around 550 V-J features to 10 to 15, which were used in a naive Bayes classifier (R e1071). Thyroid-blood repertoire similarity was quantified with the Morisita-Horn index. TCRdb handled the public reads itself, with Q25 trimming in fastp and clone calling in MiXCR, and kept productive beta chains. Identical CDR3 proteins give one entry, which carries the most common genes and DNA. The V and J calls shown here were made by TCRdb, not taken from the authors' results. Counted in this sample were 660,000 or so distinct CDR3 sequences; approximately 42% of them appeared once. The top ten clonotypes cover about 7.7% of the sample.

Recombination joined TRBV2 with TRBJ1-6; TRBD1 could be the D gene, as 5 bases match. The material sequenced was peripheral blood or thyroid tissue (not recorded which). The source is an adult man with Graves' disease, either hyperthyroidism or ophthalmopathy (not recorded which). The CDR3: CASSYSGPTTNSPLHF. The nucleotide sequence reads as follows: TGTGCCAGCAGTTACTCAGGGCCGACAACCAATTCACCCCTCCACTTT. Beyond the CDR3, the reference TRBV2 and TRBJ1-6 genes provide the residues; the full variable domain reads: EPEVTQTPSHQVTQMGQEVILRCVPISNHLYFYWYRQILGQKVEFLVSFYNNEISEKSEIFDDQFSVERPDGSNFTLKIRSTKLEDSAMYFCASSYSGPTTNSPLHFGNGTRLTVT.